The clone carrying this T cell receptor (beta chain) was recorded once. Its antigen is currently unknown. The data were taken from a study of blood T cells in healthy people across ages. In terms of origin and age, donors were healthy Caucasian individuals from Russia aged roughly 6 to 95. Then a second PCR, running roughly 7 to 11 cycles, was carried out with a sample-barcoded 5' primer and a J-beta primer mix. TCRdb re-called the 5' RACE reads through MiXCR, storing one row per CDR3 protein. The sample consists of 700,000 to 850,000 distinct CDR3 sequences, less than 70% of them appearing once. This CDR3 region has 13 residues. In germline, CDR1 is SQVTM, CDR2 ANQGSEA. V dropped 3 bases and J dropped 8 bases, with 13 bases sitting between them. Whole-study findings and limits: Whereas aged donors had fewer naive CD4+ cells, long-lived donors had more of them and higher diversity. No one knew whether donors had CMV, which possibly confounded expanded clonotype changes.

The genes are TRBV29-1 and TRBJ1-4, with TRBD1 as a possible D gene (6 bases). The sequence was collected from an elderly man in good health. The specimen sequenced was blood. In nucleotides, the CDR3 is TGCAGCGTTGAGGGGGCCCCGGACGAAAAACTGTTTTTT. Protein product: CSVEGAPDEKLFF.